This passage covers 25 T cell receptor beta chains from one sample sequenced in a study of OX40 agonist ivuxolimab in advanced cancers. The data were produced by immunoSEQ multiplex PCR, yet TCRdb's version contains in-frame clones alone and is incomplete. The data show about 52,000 clones, with approximately 94% seen just once and approximately 12% held by the top ten. Material: CD4+ or CD8+ T cells sorted from blood, obtained in a trial of the OX40 agonist ivuxolimab. These receptors were taken from an adult with an advanced solid tumor such as melanoma, head and neck, liver or kidney cancer.

The chain couples TRBV28 to TRBJ2-7; 12 bases align to TRBD2. CDR3 length: 13 residues. V shed 5 bases, J shed 11 bases, and the junction held 7 bases outside the gene matches. Germline assignment: CDR1 MDHEN and CDR2 SYDVKM. DNA for the CDR3: TGTGCCAGCAGTCTAGCGGGAGGGCCTTTTAAGTACTTC. Amino acids: CASSLAGGPFKYF.

This CDR3 reads CASSYGDGYTF. The CDR3 coding sequence is TGTGCCAGCAGTTACGGGGATGGCTACACCTTC. This chain joins TRBV6-6 and TRBJ1-2; D unresolved. CDR1 and CDR2 from the germline V gene are MNHNY and SVGAGI (reference sequence). The CDR3 sequence is 11 residues long. Trimming left V 2 bases short and J 6 bases short, with 4 bases between.

The J gene is TRBJ2-3, the V gene TRBV10-3; unclear D gene. Trimming left V 2 bases short and J 0 bases short, with 6 bases between. Germline V gene data show CDR1 as ENHRY and CDR2 as SYGVKD. The CDR3 is 14 residues long. In DNA form, the CDR3 reads TGTGCCATCAGTGAGCTCTCAAGCACAGATACGCAGTATTTT. Protein sequence: CAISELSSTDTQYF.

The chain carries TRBV6-6 and TRBJ1-1; no definite D call. Trimming cost V 11 bases and J 0 bases, with 13 bases left between them. CDR3 length: 13 residues. Germline CDR1 reads MNHNY; CDR2 reads SVGAGI (reference sequence). The CDR3 spells CAATGSLNTEAFF. CDR3 nucleotide sequence: TGTGCCGCCACCGGCAGTTTGAACACTGAAGCTTTCTTT.

This sequence joins TRBV30 and TRBJ1-4; D not certain. The CDR3 consists of 13 residues. The ends were cut back, 4 bases at V and 0 bases at J, with 6 bases in the middle. Germline lookup yields CDR1 GTSNPN and CDR2 SVGIG (reference sequence). Written as DNA, the CDR3 is TGTGCCTGGAATTTTGCAACTAATGAAAAACTGTTTTTT. It yields the protein CAWNFATNEKLFF.

The CDR3 bases are TGTGCCACCAGCCACGATCGACCAGGCACAGATACGCAGTATTTT. Translated, it gives CATSHDRPGTDTQYF. This sequence joins TRBV15 and TRBJ2-3; no definite D call. The V gene lost 5 bases and the J gene lost 1 base, with 13 bases spanning the gap. Germline V lookup: CDR1 LNHNV, CDR2 YYDKDF (reference sequence). CDR3 length: 15 residues.

The CDR3 DNA reads TGTGCCAGCAGGGGGATCAGGGCCTCGTACCAAGAGACCCAGTACTTC. Its protein product is CASRGIRASYQETQYF. The rearrangement links TRBV25-1 to TRBJ2-5; possible D gene TRBD1, 5 bases. CDR3 length equals 16 residues. Germline assignment: CDR1 MGHDK and CDR2 SYGVNS. V was trimmed by 6 bases and J by 0 bases, leaving 17 bases between them.

The chain uses TRBV5-1 and TRBJ2-3; D not certain. Germline V gene sequence: CDR1 SGHRS, CDR2 YFSETQ. The CDR3 has 13 residues. V was cut by 6 bases and J by 4 bases, with 12 bases left in between. DNA for the CDR3: TGCGCCAGCATGAGGTCCCCATCAGATACGCAGTATTTT. The encoded protein is CASMRSPSDTQYF.

The rearrangement links TRBV4-1 to TRBJ2-1; D remains ambiguous. The germline CDR1 and CDR2 sequences are MGHRA and YSYEKL. The V end lost 3 bases, the J end lost 0 bases, and 15 bases lay between the germline ends. CDR3 length: 17 residues. CDR3 bases: TGCGCCAGCAGCCAGGGTGGGTTCCAGAGCTCCTACAATGAGCAGTTCTTC. Translation: CASSQGGFQSSYNEQFF.

This clone was counted once. This chain connects TRBV6-1 to TRBJ1-5; the D is unclear. The germline V and J ends were trimmed by 7 bases and 6 bases, with 16 bases remaining between them. CDR3 length equals 14 residues. CDR1 and CDR2 from the germline V gene are MNHNS and SASEGT. CDR3 DNA: TGTGCCAGCACCCCGGCCTTGGAGGGTCAGCCCCAGCATTTT. This codes for CASTPALEGQPQHF.

The V gene is TRBV9, the J gene TRBJ2-5, with 7 nucleotides matching TRBD2. The germline gives CDR1 SGDLS, CDR2 YYNGEE. V was clipped by 0 bases and J by 5 bases; unmatched bases: 10. The CDR3 spans 16 residues. The CDR3 nucleotides are TGTGCCAGCAGCGTAGGGGGTAGGGGCGGGAGCGAGACCCAGTACTTC. Residues: CASSVGGRGGSETQYF.

CDR3 residues: CAGVTDTQYF. CDR3 DNA: TGTGCCGGGGTCACAGATACGCAGTATTTT. V is TRBV27 and J is TRBJ2-3; unclear D gene. The CDR3 runs 10 residues. V was trimmed by 11 bases and J by 2 bases, leaving 5 bases between them. Germline V gene data show CDR1 as MNHEY and CDR2 as SMNVEV (reference sequence).

The chain uses TRBV5-1 and TRBJ2-5, with TRBD1 matching over 7 bases. Germline V lookup: CDR1 SGHRS, CDR2 YFSETQ. The CDR3 runs 14 residues. The trim removed 1 base at V and 3 bases at J, leaving 3 bases unmatched. Written as DNA, the CDR3 is TGCGCCAGCAGCTTGACCGGGACAGAAGAGACCCAGTACTTC. Its translation: CASSLTGTEETQYF.

The genes are TRBV6-5 and TRBJ1-1; a weak D match, TRBD1 (5 bases). The CDR3 consists of 16 residues. Germline V lookup: CDR1 MNHEY, CDR2 SVGAGI. V was clipped by 0 bases and J by 3 bases, with 14 bases between them. Written as DNA, the CDR3 is TGTGCCAGCAGTTACTCGAAGCAGGGAGGGTACACTGAAGCTTTCTTT. Translating gives CASSYSKQGGYTEAFF.

The chain uses TRBV9 and TRBJ1-4; 11 nucleotides line up with TRBD1. The V gene's germline CDR1 is SGDLS and CDR2 YYNGEE. V lost 4 bases, J lost 7 bases, and 6 bases stayed unmatched. The CDR3 has 15 residues. CDR3 nucleotides: TGTGCCAGCAGCCCAAGCGGGACAGGGGGTGAAAAACTGTTTTTT. It translates to CASSPSGTGGEKLFF.

The chain uses TRBV9 and TRBJ2-5; 9 bases fit TRBD1. Germline assignment: CDR1 SGDLS and CDR2 YYNGEE. The V gene end was trimmed by 1 base and the J gene end by 5 bases; junction bases not matched to a gene: 3. This CDR3 comprises 14 residues. CDR3 sequence (DNA): TGTGCCAGCAGCGTAACAGGGGGCGGGGAGACCCAGTACTTC. Amino acids: CASSVTGGGETQYF.

Concerning this clone itself: The junction departs from the called germline gene at one end, perhaps through a read error. The chain has TRBV15 and TRBJ2-7; D is possibly TRBD1 or TRBD2 (6 bases each). The germline gives CDR1 LNHNV, CDR2 YYDKDF (reference sequence). This CDR3 comprises 15 residues. The CDR3 DNA sequence: TGTGCCACCGGCAGGGAACTCGGGGGCTCCGACGAGCAGTACTTC. Amino acids: CATGRELGGSDEQYF.

The V call is TRBV19, the J call TRBJ2-3, with a tentative D call TRBD2 (6 bases). Germline CDR1 LNHDA, CDR2 SQIVND (reference sequence). This CDR3 spans 15 amino acids. The V and J ends lost 3 bases and 2 bases respectively, with 12 bases between them. Here the CDR3 DNA reads TGTGCCAGTAGTATTAGGAGGGACTTCACAGATACGCAGTATTTT. Encoded protein: CASSIRRDFTDTQYF. Full variable domain (missing parts from reference TRBV19 and TRBJ2-3): DGGITQSPKYLFRKEGQNVTLSCEQNLNHDAMYWYRQDPGQGLRLIYYSQIVNDFQKGDIAEGYSVSREKKESFPLTVTSAQKNPTAFYLCASSIRRDFTDTQYFGPGTRLTVL.

Details on this clone: The same CDR3 arises from other DNA sequences in this sample as well. The V and J genes are TRBV19 and TRBJ2-1; tentatively, D is TRBD1 (5 bases). Germline V CDR1 and CDR2: LNHDA, SQIVND (reference sequence). CDR3 size: 12 residues. Trimming stripped 1 base from V and 10 bases from J, with 8 bases between. The CDR3 bases are TGTGCCAGTAGTATAGGGGGCGGAGAGCAGTTCTTC. Its protein product is CASSIGGGEQFF.

This chain joins TRBV27 and TRBJ1-5; D is uncertain. The CDR3 covers 12 residues. CDR1 and CDR2 (germline): MNHEY, SMNVEV (reference sequence). Trimming cost V 0 bases and J 8 bases, with 5 bases left between them. For the CDR3, the DNA is TGTGCCAGCAGTTTATCCTGGGAGCCCCAGCATTTT. Its translation: CASSLSWEPQHF.

This sequence joins TRBV21-1 and TRBJ1-3; TRBD1, the table's D call, lacks a check against the DNA. TRBV21-1 is a documented pseudogene. This CDR3 spans 16 amino acids. Here the CDR3 DNA reads TGTGCCAGCAGCAAAAAAAGCAGGGGTAGTGGAAACACCATATATTTT. As protein: CASSKKSRGSGNTIYF.

The chain couples TRBV28 to TRBJ2-7; D gene uncertain. Germline V gene lookup returns CDR1 MDHEN and CDR2 SYDVKM. The germline V and J ends were trimmed by 7 bases and 7 bases, with 17 bases remaining between them. The CDR3 spans 13 residues. CDR3 nucleotides: TGTGCCAGCAACCCGCTTCGGTCACGGGAGCAGTACTTC. Protein: CASNPLRSREQYF.

CDR3 nucleotide sequence: TGTGCCAGCTCACCAGGACAGGGGGCTGGCTATGGCTACACCTTC. Translating gives CASSPGQGAGYGYTF. The chain carries TRBV18 and TRBJ1-2, with 11 bases matching TRBD1. Germline-derived CDR1 and CDR2 are KGHSH and LQKENI. The ends lost 2 bases at V and 4 bases at J; junction bases unmatched: 3. The CDR3 extends over 15 amino acids.

This clone was recorded once. The genes are TRBV2 and TRBJ2-3; a weak D match, TRBD2 (6 bases). CDR1 is SNHLY, CDR2 FYNNEI, per germline. V dropped 4 bases and J dropped 0 bases, with 11 bases sitting between them. CDR3 length: 15 amino acids. Here the CDR3 DNA reads TGTGCCAGCAGTGTTGGCGGGACGAGCACAGATACGCAGTATTTT. Protein sequence: CASSVGGTSTDTQYF.

The CDR3 protein is CASSRDHPTDTQYF. For the CDR3, the DNA is TGTGCCAGTAGCCGGGACCACCCCACAGATACGCAGTATTTT. This chain links TRBV5-6 with TRBJ2-3, with D perhaps assigned TRBD1 or TRBD2 (5 bases each). Trimming pared 8 bases from V and 2 bases from J, leaving 15 bases between. The CDR3 has 14 amino acids. Germline CDR1 reads SGHDT; CDR2 reads YYEEEE.